This T cell receptor (beta chain) was documented in a study of OX40 agonist ivuxolimab in advanced cancers. General study points: The work left the antigen specificity of expanded peripheral T cells undetermined. Relative to CD4+, CD8+ T cells held more expanded clones on average.

The germline V gene encodes CDR1 KGHSH and CDR2 LQKENI. V was shortened by 6 bases and J by 0 bases, with 18 bases between the two germline ends. This CDR3 is 16 amino acids long. To note about this clone: The antigen is not known.

Produced via immunoSEQ multiplex PCR; TCRdb's table is partial and in-frame only. The repertoire holds 75,000 to 90,000 clones, with more than 80% as singletons. Blood specimens came from baseline, cycle 4 day 1, and cycle 7 day 1. The J gene is TRBJ2-7, the V gene TRBV18; TRBD1 might be the D (6 bases). The TCR was taken from an adult with an advanced solid tumor such as melanoma, head and neck, liver or kidney cancer. The material sequenced was CD4+ or CD8+ T cells sorted from blood, taken in a trial of the OX40 agonist ivuxolimab. The CDR3 DNA reads as TGTGCCAGCTCCTCATACACAGGGATGAGCTCCTACGAGCAGTACTTC. Its protein is CASSSYTGMSSYEQYF.